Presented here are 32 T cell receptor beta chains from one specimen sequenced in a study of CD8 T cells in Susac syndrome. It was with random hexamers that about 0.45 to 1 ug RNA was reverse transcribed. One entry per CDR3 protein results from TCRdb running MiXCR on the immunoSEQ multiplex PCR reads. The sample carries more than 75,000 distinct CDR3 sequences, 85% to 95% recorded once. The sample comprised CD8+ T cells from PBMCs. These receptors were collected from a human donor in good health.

The CDR3 DNA sequence: TGTGCCAGCAGCTTAGTCCTAACAGGACCCATAGAGCAGTTCTTC. Its translation: CASSLVLTGPIEQFF. The V gene is TRBV7-9, the J gene TRBJ2-1; D perhaps matches TRBD1 (5 bases). The CDR3 length is 15 residues. Germline assignment: CDR1 SEHNR and CDR2 FQNEAQ (reference sequence). The V gene lost 1 base and the J gene lost 10 bases, with 17 bases spanning the gap.

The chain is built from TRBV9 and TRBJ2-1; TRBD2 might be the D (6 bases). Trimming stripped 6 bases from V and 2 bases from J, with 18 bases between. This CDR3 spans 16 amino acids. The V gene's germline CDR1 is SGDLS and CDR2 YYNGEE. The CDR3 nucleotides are TGTGCCAGCACCCTTACCGGGGGTGCCGCCTACAATGAGCAGTTCTTC. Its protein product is CASTLTGGAAYNEQFF.

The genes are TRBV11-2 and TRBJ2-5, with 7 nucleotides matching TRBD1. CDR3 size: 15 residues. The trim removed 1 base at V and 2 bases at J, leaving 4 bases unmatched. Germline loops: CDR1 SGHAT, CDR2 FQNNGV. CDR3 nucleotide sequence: TGTGCCAGCAGCTTAGTAGGCAGGGGGCAAGAGACCCAGTACTTC. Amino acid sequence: CASSLVGRGQETQYF. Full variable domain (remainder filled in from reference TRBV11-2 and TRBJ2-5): EAGVAQSPRYKIIEKRQSVAFWCNPISGHATLYWYQQILGQGPKLLIQFQNNGVVDDSQLPKDRFSAERLKGVDSTLKIQPAKLEDSAVYLCASSLVGRGQETQYFGPGTRLLVL.

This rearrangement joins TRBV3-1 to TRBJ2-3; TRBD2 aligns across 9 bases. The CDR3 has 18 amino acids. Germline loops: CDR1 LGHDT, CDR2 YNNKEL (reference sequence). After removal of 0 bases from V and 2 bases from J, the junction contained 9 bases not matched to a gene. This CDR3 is CASSQEKVAGEFTDTQYF. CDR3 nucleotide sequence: TGTGCCAGCAGCCAAGAGAAGGTAGCGGGGGAATTCACAGATACGCAGTATTTT.

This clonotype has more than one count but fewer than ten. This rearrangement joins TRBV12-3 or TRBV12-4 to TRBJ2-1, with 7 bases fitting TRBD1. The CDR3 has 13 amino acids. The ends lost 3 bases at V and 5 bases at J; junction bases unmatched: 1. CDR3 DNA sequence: TGTGCCAGCAGTTTGGGACAGAACAATGAGCAGTTCTTC. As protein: CASSLGQNNEQFF.

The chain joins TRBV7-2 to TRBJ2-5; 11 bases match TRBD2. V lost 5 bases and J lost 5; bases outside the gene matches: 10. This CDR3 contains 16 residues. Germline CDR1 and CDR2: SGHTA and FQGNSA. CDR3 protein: CASSELAGALRETQYF. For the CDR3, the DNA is TGTGCCAGCAGCGAACTAGCGGGGGCACTCCGCGAGACCCAGTACTTC.

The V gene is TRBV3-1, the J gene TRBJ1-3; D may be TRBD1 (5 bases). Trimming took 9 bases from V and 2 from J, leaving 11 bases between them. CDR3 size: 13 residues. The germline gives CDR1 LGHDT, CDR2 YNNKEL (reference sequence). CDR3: CASQGATGNTIYF. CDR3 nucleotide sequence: TGTGCCAGTCAAGGGGCGACTGGAAACACCATATATTTT.

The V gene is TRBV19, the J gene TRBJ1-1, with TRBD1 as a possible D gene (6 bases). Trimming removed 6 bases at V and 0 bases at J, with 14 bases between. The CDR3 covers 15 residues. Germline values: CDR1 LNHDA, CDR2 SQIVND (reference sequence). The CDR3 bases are TGTGCCAGTAGCCCGCGACAGGTACTGAACACTGAAGCTTTCTTT. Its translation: CASSPRQVLNTEAFF.

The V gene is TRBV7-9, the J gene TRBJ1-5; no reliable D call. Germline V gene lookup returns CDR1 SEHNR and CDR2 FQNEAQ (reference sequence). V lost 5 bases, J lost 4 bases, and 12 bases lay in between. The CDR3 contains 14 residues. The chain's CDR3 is CASSRDSINQPQHF. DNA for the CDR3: TGTGCCAGCAGCCGGGATTCGATTAATCAGCCCCAGCATTTT. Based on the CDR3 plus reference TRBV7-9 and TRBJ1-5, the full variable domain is DTGVSQNPRHKITKRGQNVTFRCDPISEHNRLYWYRQTLGQGPEFLTYFQNEAQLEKSRLLSDRFSAERPKGSFSTLEIQRTEQGDSAMYLCASSRDSINQPQHFGDGTRLSIL.

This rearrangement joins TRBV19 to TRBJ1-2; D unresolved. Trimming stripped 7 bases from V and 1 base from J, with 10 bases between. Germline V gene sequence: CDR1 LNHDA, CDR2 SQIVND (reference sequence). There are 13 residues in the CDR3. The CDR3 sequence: CASIARINYGYTF. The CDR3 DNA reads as TGTGCCAGTATCGCACGAATTAACTATGGCTACACCTTC.

CDR3 coding DNA: TGCGCCAGCAGCTTGTATCGAGGGGAAAACACTGAAGCTTTCTTT. This codes for CASSLYRGENTEAFF. V usage is TRBV5-1 and J usage is TRBJ1-1, with a possible D match to TRBD1 (5 bases). Trimming pared 1 base from V and 2 bases from J, leaving 12 bases between. The CDR3 consists of 15 residues. Looked up from germline, CDR1 is SGHRS and CDR2 is YFSETQ. The full variable domain, with the rest looked up from reference TRBV5-1 and TRBJ1-1, is KAGVTQTPRYLIKTRGQQVTLSCSPISGHRSVSWYQQTPGQGLQFLFEYFSETQRNKGNFPGRFSGRQFSNSRSEMNVSTLELGDSALYLCASSLYRGENTEAFFGQGTRLTVV.

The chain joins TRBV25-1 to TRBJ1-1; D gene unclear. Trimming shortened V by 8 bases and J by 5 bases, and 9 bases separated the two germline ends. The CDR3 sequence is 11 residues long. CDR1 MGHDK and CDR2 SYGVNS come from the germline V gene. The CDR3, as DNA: TGTGCCAGCGCAAGTGGGACTGAAGCTTTCTTT. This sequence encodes CASASGTEAFF.

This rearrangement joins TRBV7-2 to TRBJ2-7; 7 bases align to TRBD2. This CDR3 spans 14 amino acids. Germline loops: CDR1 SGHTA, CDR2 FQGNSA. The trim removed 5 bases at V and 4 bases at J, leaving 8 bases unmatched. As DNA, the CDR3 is TGTGCCAGCAGCCCAGCGGGGCAGCCTTACGAGCAGTACTTC. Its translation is CASSPAGQPYEQYF.

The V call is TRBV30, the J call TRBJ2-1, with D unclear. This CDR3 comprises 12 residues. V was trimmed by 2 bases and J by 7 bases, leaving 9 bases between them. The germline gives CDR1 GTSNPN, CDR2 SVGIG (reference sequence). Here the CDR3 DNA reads TGTGCCTGGAGTCTCCAGGCGAATGAGCAGTTCTTC. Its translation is CAWSLQANEQFF.

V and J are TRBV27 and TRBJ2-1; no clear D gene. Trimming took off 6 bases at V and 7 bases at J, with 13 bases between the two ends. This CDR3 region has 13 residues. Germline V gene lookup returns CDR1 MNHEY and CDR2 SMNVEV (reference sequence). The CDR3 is CASSPSSWNEQFF. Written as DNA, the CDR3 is TGTGCCAGCAGCCCTTCCTCTTGGAATGAGCAGTTCTTC.

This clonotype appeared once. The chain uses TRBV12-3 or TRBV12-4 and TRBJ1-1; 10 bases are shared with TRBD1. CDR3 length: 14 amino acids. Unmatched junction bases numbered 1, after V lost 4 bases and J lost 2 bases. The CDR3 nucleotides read TGTGCCAGCAGTTGGGACAGGGGTAACACTGAAGCTTTCTTT. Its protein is CASSWDRGNTEAFF.

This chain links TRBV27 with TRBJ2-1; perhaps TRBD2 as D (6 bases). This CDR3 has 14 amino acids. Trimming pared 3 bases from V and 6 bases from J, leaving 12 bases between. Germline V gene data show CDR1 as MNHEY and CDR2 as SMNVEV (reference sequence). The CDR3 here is CASSLIRGLNEQFF. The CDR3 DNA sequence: TGTGCCAGCAGTTTGATCCGGGGACTCAATGAGCAGTTCTTC.

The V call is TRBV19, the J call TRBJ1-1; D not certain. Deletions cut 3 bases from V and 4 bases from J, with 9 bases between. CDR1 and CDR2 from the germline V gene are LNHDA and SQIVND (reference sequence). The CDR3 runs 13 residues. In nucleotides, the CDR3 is TGTGCCAGTAGTATGCCGGGATTCACTGAAGCTTTCTTT. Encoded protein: CASSMPGFTEAFF.

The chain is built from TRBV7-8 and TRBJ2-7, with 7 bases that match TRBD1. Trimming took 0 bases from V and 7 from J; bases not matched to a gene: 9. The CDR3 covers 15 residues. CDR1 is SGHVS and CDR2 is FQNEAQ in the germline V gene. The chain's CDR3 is CASSLAGTEGREQYF. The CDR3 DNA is TGTGCCAGCAGCTTAGCCGGGACAGAGGGTCGGGAGCAGTACTTC.

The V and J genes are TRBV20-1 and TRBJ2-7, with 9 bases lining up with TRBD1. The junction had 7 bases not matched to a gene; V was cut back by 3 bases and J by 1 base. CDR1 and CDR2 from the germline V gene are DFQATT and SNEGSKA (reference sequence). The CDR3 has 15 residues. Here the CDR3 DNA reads TGCAGTGCTAGGGAGGGGGACAGGGCTTCCTACGAGCAGTACTTC. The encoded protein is CSAREGDRASYEQYF.

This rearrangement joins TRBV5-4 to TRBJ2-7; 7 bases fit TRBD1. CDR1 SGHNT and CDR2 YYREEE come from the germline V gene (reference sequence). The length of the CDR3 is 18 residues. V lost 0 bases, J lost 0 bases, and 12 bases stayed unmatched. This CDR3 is CASSLEGSTGTNSYEQYF. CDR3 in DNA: TGTGCCAGCAGCTTGGAGGGGTCGACAGGGACCAACTCCTACGAGCAGTACTTC.

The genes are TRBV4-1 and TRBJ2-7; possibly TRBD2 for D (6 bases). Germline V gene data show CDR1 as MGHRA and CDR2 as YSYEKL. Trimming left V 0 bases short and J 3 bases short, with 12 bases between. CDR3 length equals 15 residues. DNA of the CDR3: TGCGCCAGCAGCCAAGAACGACTAGGGCACTACGAGCAGTACTTC. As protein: CASSQERLGHYEQYF.

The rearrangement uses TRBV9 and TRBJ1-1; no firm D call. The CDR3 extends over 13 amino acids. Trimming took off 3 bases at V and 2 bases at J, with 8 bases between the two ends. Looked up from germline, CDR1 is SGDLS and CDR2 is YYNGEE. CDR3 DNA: TGTGCCAGCAGCGCTTCGCTTAACACTGAAGCTTTCTTT. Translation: CASSASLNTEAFF.

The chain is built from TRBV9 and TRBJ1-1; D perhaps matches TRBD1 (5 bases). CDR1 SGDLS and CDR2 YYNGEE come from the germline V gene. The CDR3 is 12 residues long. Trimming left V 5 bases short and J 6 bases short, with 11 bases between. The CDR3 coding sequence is TGTGCCAGCAGTGGACGGGGGGCTGAAGCTTTCTTT. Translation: CASSGRGAEAFF.

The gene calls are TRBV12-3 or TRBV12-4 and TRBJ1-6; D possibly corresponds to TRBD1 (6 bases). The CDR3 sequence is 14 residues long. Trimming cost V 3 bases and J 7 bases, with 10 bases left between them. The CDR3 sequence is CASSFGDTNSPLHF. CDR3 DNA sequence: TGTGCCAGCAGTTTCGGGGACACCAATTCACCCCTCCACTTT.

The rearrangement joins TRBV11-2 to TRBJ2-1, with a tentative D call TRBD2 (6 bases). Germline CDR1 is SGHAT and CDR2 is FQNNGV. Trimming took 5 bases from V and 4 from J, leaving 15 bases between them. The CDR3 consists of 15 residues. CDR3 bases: TGTGCCAGCAGCGACCTTGTCGGAGGGTACAATGAGCAGTTCTTC. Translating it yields CASSDLVGGYNEQFF.

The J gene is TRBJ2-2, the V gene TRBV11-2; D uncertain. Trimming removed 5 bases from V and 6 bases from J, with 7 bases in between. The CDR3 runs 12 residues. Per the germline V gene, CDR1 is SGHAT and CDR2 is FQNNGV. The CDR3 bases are TGTGCCAGCAGCATAAATGCCGGGGAGCTGTTTTTT. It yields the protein CASSINAGELFF. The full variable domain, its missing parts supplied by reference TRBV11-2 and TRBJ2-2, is EAGVAQSPRYKIIEKRQSVAFWCNPISGHATLYWYQQILGQGPKLLIQFQNNGVVDDSQLPKDRFSAERLKGVDSTLKIQPAKLEDSAVYLCASSINAGELFFGEGSRLTVL.

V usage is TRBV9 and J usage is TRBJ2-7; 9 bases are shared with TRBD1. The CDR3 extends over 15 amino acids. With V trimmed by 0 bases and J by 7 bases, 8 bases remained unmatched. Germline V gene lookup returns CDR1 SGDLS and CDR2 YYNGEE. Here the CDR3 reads CASSVDGGQGREQYF. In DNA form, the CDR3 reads TGTGCCAGCAGCGTAGACGGGGGACAGGGCCGAGAGCAGTACTTC.

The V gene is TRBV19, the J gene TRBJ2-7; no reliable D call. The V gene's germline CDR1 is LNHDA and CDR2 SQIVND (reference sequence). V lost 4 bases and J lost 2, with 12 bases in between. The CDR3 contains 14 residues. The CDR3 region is CASSTYHGPYEQYF. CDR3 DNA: TGTGCCAGTAGTACATACCACGGACCCTACGAGCAGTACTTC.

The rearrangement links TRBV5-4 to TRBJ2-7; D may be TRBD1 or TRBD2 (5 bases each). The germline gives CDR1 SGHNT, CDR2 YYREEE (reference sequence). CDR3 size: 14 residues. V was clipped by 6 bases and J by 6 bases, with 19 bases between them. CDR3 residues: CASITPGAPPEQYF. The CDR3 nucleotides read TGTGCCAGCATCACCCCCGGGGCACCTCCCGAGCAGTACTTC.

Here the CDR3 DNA reads TGCAGTGCTAAGACAGGGGAATCCTACGAGCAGTACTTC. Translation gives CSAKTGESYEQYF. The chain links TRBV20-1 to TRBJ2-7; 8 nucleotides agree with TRBD1. Germline assignment: CDR1 DFQATT and CDR2 SNEGSKA (reference sequence). The CDR3 covers 13 residues. After removal of 4 bases from V and 1 base from J, the junction contained 3 bases not matched to a gene.

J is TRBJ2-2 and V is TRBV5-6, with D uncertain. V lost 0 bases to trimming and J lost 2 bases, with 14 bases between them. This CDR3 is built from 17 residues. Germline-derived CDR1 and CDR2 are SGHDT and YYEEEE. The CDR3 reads CASSLGVAWGNTGELFF. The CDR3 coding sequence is TGTGCCAGCAGCTTGGGGGTAGCCTGGGGAAACACCGGGGAGCTGTTTTTT.